The 30 T cell receptor beta chains listed next were all sequenced from one sample in a study of Siglec-9 on CD8 T cells in melanoma. Generated by immunoSEQ multiplex PCR, the TCRdb table keeps only in-frame clones and is missing some. The sample has about 36,000 clones; roughly four fifths are singletons. Sequenced input: Siglec-9- CD8+ T cells sorted from blood. The receptor source for this set is a human donor in good health.

This chain connects TRBV2 to TRBJ2-7; no clear D gene. V gave up 4 bases and J gave up 0 bases, with 7 bases separating them. CDR1 is SNHLY, CDR2 FYNNEI, per germline. The length of the CDR3 is 13 residues. CDR3 amino acids: CASSGLYSYEQYF. DNA of the CDR3: TGTGCCAGCAGTGGCCTCTACTCCTACGAGCAGTACTTC.

Only one count was recorded for this clone. The rearrangement links TRBV28 to TRBJ2-3, with 9 bases identical to TRBD1. V lost 4 bases and J lost 0; bases outside the gene matches: 14. CDR3 size: 19 residues. The V gene's germline CDR1 is MDHEN and CDR2 SYDVKM. The CDR3 DNA is TGTGCCAGCAGTTGGCCGGGACAGGGACGAGGTCTGAGCACAGATACGCAGTATTTT. It yields the protein CASSWPGQGRGLSTDTQYF.

This rearrangement joins TRBV2 to TRBJ2-7, with D perhaps TRBD2 (6 bases). V lost 8 bases to trimming and J lost 3 bases, with 17 bases between them. This CDR3 is built from 14 residues. The germline V gene encodes CDR1 SNHLY and CDR2 FYNNEI. The CDR3 DNA reads TGTGCCAGCCGGGACTCGGCGAAGGGCTACGAGCAGTACTTC. Translation: CASRDSAKGYEQYF.

This chain uses TRBV4-1 with TRBJ2-3, with D possibly matching TRBD1 (5 bases). The CDR3 extends over 13 amino acids. From germline, CDR1 is MGHRA and CDR2 YSYEKL. The V end was cut by 2 bases, the J end by 6 bases, with 9 bases between. CDR3 protein: CASSQSRVDTQYF. The DNA of the CDR3 is TGCGCCAGCAGCCAAAGCAGGGTCGATACGCAGTATTTT.

The rearrangement uses TRBV6-6 and TRBJ1-1; D ambiguous. Germline V CDR1 and CDR2: MNHNY, SVGAGI (reference sequence). Trimming cost V 6 bases and J 3 bases, with 11 bases left between them. The CDR3 covers 13 residues. The CDR3 DNA is TGTGCCAGCAGGATCAGGCTAGACACTGAAGCTTTCTTT. It specifies CASRIRLDTEAFF.

The V gene is TRBV6-1, the J gene TRBJ2-7; 9 bases line up with TRBD1. J gave up 6 bases and V 6 bases, and 12 bases lay outside the gene matches. The CDR3 contains 15 residues. Germline CDR1 is MNHNS and CDR2 is SASEGT. Here the CDR3 reads CASSPSMEGQGEQYF. CDR3 nucleotides: TGTGCCAGCAGCCCAAGCATGGAGGGACAGGGCGAGCAGTACTTC.

The J gene is TRBJ1-4, the V gene TRBV7-9; maybe TRBD1 (5 bases). With 5 bases removed from V and 5 bases from J, the gap between germline ends came to 15 bases. CDR3 length equals 15 residues. Germline lookup yields CDR1 SEHNR and CDR2 FQNEAQ (reference sequence). CDR3 amino acids: CASSLGGAPNEKLFF. DNA for the CDR3: TGTGCCAGCAGCCTCGGGGGTGCTCCCAATGAAAAACTGTTTTTT.

The V and J genes are TRBV19 and TRBJ2-7; D is undetermined. Germline V gene sequence: CDR1 LNHDA, CDR2 SQIVND (reference sequence). Trimming pared 4 bases from V and 0 bases from J, leaving 16 bases between. The CDR3 is made up of 16 amino acids. The DNA for the CDR3 is TGTGCCAGTAGTACCCAGCTCACCGCGACCTCCTACGAGCAGTACTTC. Translation: CASSTQLTATSYEQYF.

Only one count was recorded for this clone. This chain connects TRBV19 to TRBJ2-1, with a weak D call TRBD2 (6 bases). Per germline, CDR1 LNHDA and CDR2 SQIVND (reference sequence). The CDR3 extends over 17 amino acids. V was clipped by 4 bases and J by 0 bases, with 16 bases between them. This CDR3 reads CASSTTLTRSSYNEQFF. CDR3 DNA: TGTGCCAGTAGTACCACCTTGACTAGGAGCTCCTACAATGAGCAGTTCTTC.

This sequence joins TRBV27 and TRBJ2-7; D possibly corresponds to TRBD2 (7 bases). There are 12 residues in the CDR3. V lost 5 bases, J lost 6 bases, and 11 bases lay in between. CDR1 is MNHEY, CDR2 SMNVEV, per germline (reference sequence). CDR3 sequence (DNA): TGTGCCAGCAGTGCGGGGGCTAGCGAGCAGTACTTC. This translates into CASSAGASEQYF.

The chain employs TRBV27 and TRBJ2-7; the D is unclear. V dropped 8 bases and J dropped 4 bases, with 9 bases sitting between them. Germline CDR1 MNHEY, CDR2 SMNVEV (reference sequence). The CDR3 has 11 amino acids. Written as DNA, the CDR3 is TGTGCCAGCGGTGATAGATACGAGCAGTACTTC. It specifies CASGDRYEQYF.

The V gene is TRBV27, the J gene TRBJ2-7, with 14 bases lining up with TRBD2. CDR1 and CDR2 (germline): MNHEY, SMNVEV (reference sequence). The V gene end was trimmed by 3 bases and the J gene end by 5 bases; junction bases not matched to a gene: 6. The CDR3 sequence is 16 residues long. The DNA for the CDR3 is TGTGCCAGCAGTTTTATGGGACTAGCGGGAGCCCACGAGCAGTACTTC. This encodes CASSFMGLAGAHEQYF.

The chain couples TRBV27 to TRBJ2-4; 7 nucleotides match TRBD1. Germline CDR1 MNHEY, CDR2 SMNVEV (reference sequence). This CDR3 is built from 16 residues. Unmatched junction bases numbered 7, after V lost 5 bases and J lost 0 bases. The CDR3 bases are TGTGCCAGCAGTCCGACAGGGCAGATAGCCAAAAACATTCAGTACTTC. Translation: CASSPTGQIAKNIQYF.

The DNA of the CDR3 is TGCGCCAGCAGCCAAGTTGGGACGTGGTACAATGAGCAGTTCTTC. As protein: CASSQVGTWYNEQFF. The rearrangement joins TRBV4-1 to TRBJ2-1; D tentatively reads TRBD1 or TRBD2 (5 bases each). V shed 1 base and J shed 4 bases, with 11 bases lying between them. The germline gives CDR1 MGHRA, CDR2 YSYEKL. The CDR3 extends over 15 amino acids.

The rearrangement joins TRBV5-1 to TRBJ1-5; 10 nucleotides agree with TRBD1. Per the germline V gene, CDR1 is SGHRS and CDR2 is YFSETQ. V lost 2 bases, J lost 0 bases, and 5 bases stayed unmatched. There are 17 residues in the CDR3. CDR3 sequence reads: CASSLGTGEYSNQPQHF. In DNA, the CDR3 is TGCGCCAGCAGCTTAGGGACAGGGGAATATAGCAATCAGCCCCAGCATTTT.

The chain uses TRBV29-1 and TRBJ1-1, with TRBD1 matching over 11 bases. The J segment lost 0 bases and the V segment lost 7 bases, leaving 4 bases of the junction unmatched. This CDR3 region has 14 residues. Germline CDR1 SQVTM, CDR2 ANQGSEA. For the CDR3, the DNA is TGCAGCGCGGACAGGGGGCAGGTGAACACTGAAGCTTTCTTT. Protein: CSADRGQVNTEAFF.

V gene TRBV19 combines with J gene TRBJ1-1; D not resolved. Germline V CDR1 and CDR2: LNHDA, SQIVND (reference sequence). CDR3 length: 11 amino acids. V was shortened by 5 bases and J by 6 bases, with 7 bases between the two germline ends. CDR3 loop: CASSFGSEAFF. The CDR3 coding sequence is TGTGCCAGTAGTTTCGGCTCTGAAGCTTTCTTT.

This chain joins TRBV11-3 and TRBJ2-1; D tentatively fits TRBD1 or TRBD2 (5 bases each). This CDR3 has 17 residues. V was clipped by 1 base and J by 8 bases, with 21 bases between them. CDR1 and CDR2 from the germline V gene are SGHNT and YENEEA. The CDR3 sequence: CASSLVPLGTGFDEQFF. DNA of the CDR3: TGTGCCAGCAGCTTAGTCCCCCTCGGGACCGGGTTCGATGAGCAGTTCTTC.

This rearrangement joins TRBV6-5 to TRBJ1-6; D is perhaps TRBD1 (6 bases). The CDR3 is made up of 13 amino acids. Trimming pared 2 bases from V and 9 bases from J, leaving 8 bases between. Looked up from germline, CDR1 is MNHEY and CDR2 is SVGAGI. CDR3 protein: CASSYGGPSPLHF. In DNA, the CDR3 is TGTGCCAGCAGTTACGGGGGGCCTTCACCCCTCCACTTT.

The chain carries TRBV5-6 and TRBJ2-6; D gene unclear. Germline V CDR1 and CDR2: SGHDT, YYEEEE. The CDR3 is made up of 13 amino acids. Trimming removed 0 bases at V and 2 bases at J, with 0 bases between. The CDR3 DNA reads as TGTGCCAGCAGCTTGGCTGGGGCCAACGTCCTGACTTTC. Translated: CASSLAGANVLTF.

The CDR3 region is CATSRVGVTSTDTQYF. As DNA, the CDR3 is TGTGCCACCAGCAGAGTGGGGGTCACTAGCACAGATACGCAGTATTTT. V is TRBV15 and J is TRBJ2-3, with D possibly called TRBD1 or TRBD2 (5 bases each). Trimming left V 1 base short and J 0 bases short, with 11 bases between. Germline CDR1 is LNHNV and CDR2 is YYDKDF (reference sequence). The CDR3 consists of 16 residues.

This clone was picked up one time. The chain joins TRBV7-3 to TRBJ2-2; 7 bases agree with TRBD1. V shed 4 bases and J 2 bases; nucleotides not matched to a gene: 13. Germline V gives CDR1 SGHTA, CDR2 FQGTGA. The CDR3 runs 18 residues. The CDR3 sequence is CASSSITGTALNTGELFF. The DNA of the CDR3 is TGTGCCAGCAGCTCGATCACCGGGACAGCTTTAAACACCGGGGAGCTGTTTTTT.

This clone came up a few times. This chain uses TRBV6-1 with TRBJ1-5; the match to TRBD1 covers 8 bases. The V gene end was trimmed by 0 bases and the J gene end by 7 bases; junction bases not matched to a gene: 8. The CDR3 extends over 16 amino acids. Looked up from germline, CDR1 is MNHNS and CDR2 is SASEGT. The DNA for the CDR3 is TGTGCCAGCAGTGAAGCTGGGGGGACAGGTGGACAGCCCCAGCATTTT. This encodes CASSEAGGTGGQPQHF.

This clone has just one count. CDR3 nucleotide sequence: TGTGCCAGCACAGGAGGGTTGGCCTACGAGCAGTACTTC. Encoded protein: CASTGGLAYEQYF. The chain couples TRBV2 to TRBJ2-7, with a possible D match to TRBD2 (6 bases). Germline lookup yields CDR1 SNHLY and CDR2 FYNNEI. V was pared by 7 bases and J by 2 bases, with 12 bases between. The CDR3 is 13 residues long.

V gene TRBV5-6 combines with J gene TRBJ1-1, with D unclear. The germline CDR1 and CDR2 sequences are SGHDT and YYEEEE. The ends were cut back, 2 bases at V and 3 bases at J, with 11 bases in the middle. The CDR3 is 14 amino acids. This chain's CDR3 is CASSFLQDYTEAFF. For the CDR3, the DNA is TGTGCCAGCAGCTTTCTGCAAGATTACACTGAAGCTTTCTTT.

The chain joins TRBV10-3 to TRBJ1-2, with D possibly being TRBD1 (5 bases). V dropped 0 bases and J dropped 0 bases, with 11 bases sitting between them. The CDR3 covers 16 residues. Germline CDR1 reads ENHRY; CDR2 reads SYGVKD. For the CDR3, the DNA is TGTGCCATCAGTGAGTCCCGCAGGGAAGCTAACTATGGCTACACCTTC. This sequence encodes CAISESRREANYGYTF.

The chain joins TRBV4-2 to TRBJ2-3, with no clear D. The CDR3 is made up of 14 amino acids. CDR1 is LGHNA and CDR2 is YNFKEQ in the germline V gene. The V and J ends lost 8 bases and 4 bases respectively, with 16 bases between them. The CDR3 DNA reads TGTGCCAGCTCCCCGCCCAGCAGGTCAGATACGCAGTATTTT. This sequence encodes CASSPPSRSDTQYF.

The V call is TRBV10-2, the J call TRBJ1-1; unclear D gene. Trimming took 5 bases from V and 0 from J, leaving 7 bases between them. CDR1 is WSHSY and CDR2 is SAAADI in the germline V gene. CDR3 length equals 13 residues. DNA of the CDR3: TGCGCCAGCAGTCCGGGTCTGAACACTGAAGCTTTCTTT. Its protein product is CASSPGLNTEAFF.

In its sample, this clone was seen once. This chain uses TRBV7-9 with TRBJ1-1, with D possibly TRBD1 on 6 matching bases. V was clipped by 3 bases and J by 1 base, with 9 bases between them. Germline V CDR1 and CDR2: SEHNR, FQNEAQ (reference sequence). The CDR3 loop spans 14 amino acids. The CDR3 reads CASSFGQSNTEAFF. In DNA, the CDR3 is TGTGCCAGCAGCTTTGGACAGTCGAACACTGAAGCTTTCTTT. The full variable domain, rest sourced from reference TRBV7-9 and TRBJ1-1, is DTGVSQNPRHKITKRGQNVTFRCDPISEHNRLYWYRQTLGQGPEFLTYFQNEAQLEKSRLLSDRFSAERPKGSFSTLEIQRTEQGDSAMYLCASSFGQSNTEAFFGQGTRLTVV.

The rearrangement uses TRBV2 and TRBJ1-1; D perhaps matches TRBD1 (5 bases). The V end lost 5 bases, the J end lost 3 bases, and 16 bases lay between the germline ends. The germline gives CDR1 SNHLY, CDR2 FYNNEI. This CDR3 spans 15 amino acids. As DNA, the CDR3 is TGTGCCAGCAGTTCGAGGGTGGACACCGACACTGAAGCTTTCTTT. Translated: CASSSRVDTDTEAFF. Combining the CDR3 with reference TRBV2 and TRBJ1-1 gives the whole variable domain EPEVTQTPSHQVTQMGQEVILRCVPISNHLYFYWYRQILGQKVEFLVSFYNNEISEKSEIFDDQFSVERPDGSNFTLKIRSTKLEDSAMYFCASSSRVDTDTEAFFGQGTRLTVV.